The rows below give T cell receptor beta chains drawn from one sample of a study of post-analysis software for immune sequencing data. TCRdb re-derived calls from the PCR reads in MiXCR, one entry per CDR3 protein. Of a few hundred thousand distinct CDR3 sequences listed, 39% are singletons. The specimen sequenced was blood. Every receptor here comes from a girl aged 2-10 years with multiple sclerosis. Both conserved end residues are part of each CDR3. A D gene is named only where the DNA matches it firmly. Clone size, where shown, is once, few, many, or a class for clones that have expanded.

clone size: -; J gene: TRBJ2-7; V gene: TRBV28; D gene: TRBD1; CDR3 DNA: TGTGCCAGCAGCCCGCCGACAGGGACCTACGAGCAGTACTTC; CDR3 protein: CASSPPTGTYEQYF
clone size: -; J gene: TRBJ2-5; V gene: TRBV5-1; D gene: TRBD2; CDR3 DNA: TGCGCCAGCAGCCCCCGGTGGTCTAGCGGGGACAAAGAGACCCAGTACTTC; CDR3 protein: CASSPRWSSGDKETQYF
clone size: -; J gene: TRBJ2-7; V gene: TRBV7-6; D gene: -; CDR3 DNA: TGTGCCAGCAGCTTAGCATCGAATTCGGTAAAGGCCCAGTACTTC; CDR3 protein: CASSLASNSVKAQYF
clone size: -; J gene: TRBJ2-6; V gene: TRBV5-4; D gene: TRBD1; CDR3 DNA: TGTGCCAGCAGGTCAGGGGGAGCTGGGGCCAACGTCCTGACTTTC; CDR3 protein: CASRSGGAGANVLTF
clone size: -; J gene: TRBJ2-2; V gene: TRBV6-1; D gene: -; CDR3 DNA: TGTGCCAGCAGACCGGGACAGAACACCGGGGAGCTGTTTTTT; CDR3 protein: CASRPGQNTGELFF
clone size: -; J gene: TRBJ2-7; V gene: TRBV5-1; D gene: TRBD2; CDR3 DNA: TGCGCCAGCAGCTGGGCAACTAGCGGGGGGAGCTACGAGCAGTACTTC; CDR3 protein: CASSWATSGGSYEQYF
clone size: few; J gene: TRBJ2-5; V gene: TRBV4-3; D gene: -; CDR3 DNA: TGCGCCAGCAGCCAAGATCGGTACTCTCTTACTCAAGAGACCCAGTACTTC; CDR3 protein: CASSQDRYSLTQETQYF
clone size: few; J gene: TRBJ2-1; V gene: TRBV29-1; D gene: TRBD1; CDR3 DNA: TGCAGCGTTCCCCGGGACAGGGCAAACAATGAGCAGTTCTTC; CDR3 protein: CSVPRDRANNEQFF
clone size: many; J gene: TRBJ2-3; V gene: TRBV20-1; D gene: -; CDR3 DNA: TGCAGTGCTTCGGACATGAGCACAGATACGCAGTATTTT; CDR3 protein: CSASDMSTDTQYF
clone size: few; J gene: TRBJ2-3; V gene: TRBV5-1; D gene: -; CDR3 DNA: TGCGCCAGCAGCTTGGACGGGGTCTTCACAGATACGCAGTATTTT; CDR3 protein: CASSLDGVFTDTQYF
clone size: -; J gene: TRBJ2-1; V gene: TRBV5-1; D gene: -; CDR3 DNA: TGCGCCAGCAGAGGGGGGGGAAGGGGCTACAATGAGCAGTTCTTC; CDR3 protein: CASRGGGRGYNEQFF
clone size: few; J gene: TRBJ2-5; V gene: TRBV29-1; D gene: TRBD1; CDR3 DNA: TGCAGCGTAACAGGGGTGAACGGAGAGACCCAGTACTTC; CDR3 protein: CSVTGVNGETQYF
clone size: -; J gene: TRBJ2-3; V gene: TRBV5-1; D gene: -; CDR3 DNA: TGCGCCAGCAGCTTGGCTACCCGCACAGATACGCAGTATTTT; CDR3 protein: CASSLATRTDTQYF
clone size: -; J gene: TRBJ2-7; V gene: TRBV29-1; D gene: TRBD1; CDR3 DNA: TGCAGCGCCAGGACAGGGGGAACCTACGAGCAGTACTTC; CDR3 protein: CSARTGGTYEQYF
clone size: -; J gene: TRBJ2-4; V gene: TRBV9; D gene: -; CDR3 DNA: TGTGGCAGCAGCGTAGAGGACAATTTACTAGAACCCTTGGGCAAAAACATTCAGTACTTC; CDR3 protein: CGSSVEDNLLEPLGKNIQYF
clone size: -; J gene: TRBJ2-5; V gene: TRBV24-1; D gene: TRBD1; CDR3 DNA: TGTGCCACCAGTGATTGGACAGGCCCCCAAGAGACCCAGTACTTC; CDR3 protein: CATSDWTGPQETQYF
clone size: -; J gene: TRBJ2-3; V gene: TRBV10-3; D gene: -; CDR3 DNA: TGTGCCATCAGTGAATTACGGGTCACAGATACGCAGTATTTT; CDR3 protein: CAISELRVTDTQYF
clone size: once; J gene: TRBJ2-7; V gene: TRBV12-3/TRBV12-4; D gene: -; CDR3 DNA: TGTGCCAGCAGACAGCTAGAGGGCGAGCAGTACTTC; CDR3 protein: CASRQLEGEQYF
clone size: -; J gene: TRBJ2-7; V gene: TRBV3-1; D gene: -; CDR3 DNA: TGTGCCAGCAGCCGGGGGGGCGGAGTGAACGAGCAGTACTTC; CDR3 protein: CASSRGGGVNEQYF
clone size: -; J gene: TRBJ2-1; V gene: TRBV4-3; D gene: TRBD2; CDR3 DNA: TGCGCCAACAGCCAAGAGGTCGCCGGTCAGCGGGGGTCCTACAATGAGCAGTTCTTC; CDR3 protein: CANSQEVAGQRGSYNEQFF
clone size: few; J gene: TRBJ2-5; V gene: TRBV24-1; D gene: -; CDR3 DNA: TGTGCCACCAGTGATTTAGCGACAGCCCAAGAGACCCAGTACTTC; CDR3 protein: CATSDLATAQETQYF
clone size: once; J gene: TRBJ2-7; V gene: TRBV7-9; D gene: TRBD2; CDR3 DNA: TGTGCCAGCAGCCTCCACTTAGCGAGCGGGAACTCCTACGAGCAGTACTTC; CDR3 protein: CASSLHLASGNSYEQYF
clone size: -; J gene: TRBJ2-5; V gene: TRBV7-6; D gene: TRBD2; CDR3 DNA: TGTGCCAGCAGCTTATTTAACCCGCTAGCGGGAGGTGTGGAGACCCAGTACTTC; CDR3 protein: CASSLFNPLAGGVETQYF
clone size: -; J gene: TRBJ2-5; V gene: TRBV24-1; D gene: TRBD1; CDR3 DNA: TGTGCCACCAGTGATTCGGGACAGCCGATTAGACAAGAGACCCAGTACTTC; CDR3 protein: CATSDSGQPIRQETQYF
clone size: -; J gene: TRBJ1-2; V gene: TRBV7-8; D gene: -; CDR3 DNA: TGTGCCAGCAGCTCAACCAATGGAGGGGCGCGCTATGGCTACACCTTC; CDR3 protein: CASSSTNGGARYGYTF
clone size: -; J gene: TRBJ2-1; V gene: TRBV6-4; D gene: -; CDR3 DNA: TGTGCCAGCAGTGACTCTCCTTTTCCCGGCAATGAGCAGTTCTTC; CDR3 protein: CASSDSPFPGNEQFF
clone size: -; J gene: TRBJ1-1; V gene: TRBV10-3; D gene: -; CDR3 DNA: TGTGCCATCAGTGATCGGGTGAACACTGAAGCTTTCTTT; CDR3 protein: CAISDRVNTEAFF
clone size: few; J gene: TRBJ1-2; V gene: TRBV6-5; D gene: -; CDR3 DNA: TGTGCCAGCAGTTACTCGGGGTGGGATGGCTACACCTTC; CDR3 protein: CASSYSGWDGYTF
clone size: -; J gene: TRBJ1-5; V gene: TRBV20-1; D gene: -; CDR3 DNA: TGCAGTGCTAGTGGGGGACTGCATAGCAATCAGCCCCAGCATTTT; CDR3 protein: CSASGGLHSNQPQHF
clone size: -; J gene: TRBJ2-7; V gene: TRBV29-1; D gene: -; CDR3 DNA: TGCAGCGTTGAAATCAGAAGAACCAAATATGATTCGTACGAGCAGTACTTC; CDR3 protein: CSVEIRRTKYDSYEQYF
clone size: -; J gene: TRBJ2-7; V gene: TRBV29-1; D gene: TRBD1; CDR3 DNA: TGCAGCGCCGCGGGACAGGGTTCCTACGAGCAGTACTTC; CDR3 protein: CSAAGQGSYEQYF
clone size: -; J gene: TRBJ2-3; V gene: TRBV7-9; D gene: TRBD2; CDR3 DNA: TGTGCCAGCAGCTTAGGGACTAGCGGACCCACAGATACGCAGTATTTT; CDR3 protein: CASSLGTSGPTDTQYF
clone size: -; J gene: TRBJ2-5; V gene: TRBV6-6; D gene: TRBD2; CDR3 DNA: TGTGCCAGCAGTTCTAGGCGGGGGGTTCAAGAGACCCAGTACTTC; CDR3 protein: CASSSRRGVQETQYF
clone size: once; J gene: TRBJ2-5; V gene: TRBV4-1; D gene: TRBD1; CDR3 DNA: TGCGCCAGCAGCCAGTTACCGGGACAGGGGATCTACAAGCAGTACTTC; CDR3 protein: CASSQLPGQGIYKQYF
clone size: -; J gene: TRBJ2-3; V gene: TRBV29-1; D gene: TRBD1; CDR3 DNA: TGCAGCGTTGAAGAGGTACAGGGGGCGTTTACAGATACGCAGTATTTT; CDR3 protein: CSVEEVQGAFTDTQYF
clone size: -; J gene: TRBJ2-5; V gene: TRBV14; D gene: TRBD1; CDR3 DNA: TGTGCCGGCAGCCCCTGGACAGGGAACCAAGAGACCCAGTACTTC; CDR3 protein: CAGSPWTGNQETQYF
clone size: few; J gene: TRBJ1-2; V gene: TRBV4-1; D gene: -; CDR3 DNA: TGCGCCAGCAGCCAAGACGGGGGGAGAATCGTCGGCTACACCTTC; CDR3 protein: CASSQDGGRIVGYTF
clone size: -; J gene: TRBJ2-7; V gene: TRBV5-1; D gene: TRBD1; CDR3 DNA: TGCGCCAGCAGCACGTGGAACAGGGGCCACGAGCAGTACTTC; CDR3 protein: CASSTWNRGHEQYF
clone size: -; J gene: TRBJ1-5; V gene: TRBV7-2; D gene: TRBD1; CDR3 DNA: TGTGCCAGCAGCTTACTCGGTACAGGGGGCCGTAGCAATCAGCCCCAGCATTTT; CDR3 protein: CASSLLGTGGRSNQPQHF
clone size: few; J gene: TRBJ2-3; V gene: TRBV29-1; D gene: -; CDR3 DNA: TGCAGCGTTGAAGGGAGGGGGCAGGCAGATACGCAGTATTTT; CDR3 protein: CSVEGRGQADTQYF
clone size: -; J gene: TRBJ2-7; V gene: TRBV28; D gene: -; CDR3 DNA: TGTGCCAGCAGTTCCCCGATCGGGACGGATATATTC; CDR3 protein: CASSSPIGTDIF
clone size: few; J gene: TRBJ2-6; V gene: TRBV4-1; D gene: TRBD1; CDR3 DNA: TGCGCCAGCAGCCCGGGACAGGGGCCCACCTCTGGGGCCAACGTCCTGACTTTC; CDR3 protein: CASSPGQGPTSGANVLTF
clone size: -; J gene: TRBJ2-1; V gene: TRBV28; D gene: TRBD2; CDR3 DNA: TGTGCCAGCAGTCCGCCCGGGACTAGCGGGATGGAGGGGGAGCAGTTCTTC; CDR3 protein: CASSPPGTSGMEGEQFF
clone size: few; J gene: TRBJ2-5; V gene: TRBV7-9; D gene: -; CDR3 DNA: TGTGCCAGCAGCTTATCAGAGACCAAAGAGACCCAGTACTTC; CDR3 protein: CASSLSETKETQYF
clone size: few; J gene: TRBJ1-2; V gene: TRBV7-6; D gene: -; CDR3 DNA: TGTGCCAGCAGCTTAACAGGGAGTGGCTACACCTTC; CDR3 protein: CASSLTGSGYTF
clone size: few; J gene: TRBJ1-1; V gene: TRBV20-1; D gene: -; CDR3 DNA: TGCAGTGCCCCGTGGGGGTTGAGAAACACTGAAGCTTTCTTT; CDR3 protein: CSAPWGLRNTEAFF
clone size: few; J gene: TRBJ2-1; V gene: TRBV6-5; D gene: -; CDR3 DNA: TGTGCCAGCAGTTCACGGACTGCCTACAATGAGCAGTTCTTC; CDR3 protein: CASSSRTAYNEQFF
clone size: -; J gene: TRBJ1-2; V gene: TRBV5-1; D gene: -; CDR3 DNA: TGCGCCAGCAGCTTGACCACAGGCGAGGATGGCTACACCTTC; CDR3 protein: CASSLTTGEDGYTF
clone size: few; J gene: TRBJ2-1; V gene: TRBV28; D gene: -; CDR3 DNA: TGTGCCAGCCAAGGTCTCCATGAGCAGTTCTTC; CDR3 protein: CASQGLHEQFF
clone size: -; J gene: TRBJ2-2; V gene: TRBV29-1; D gene: -; CDR3 DNA: TGCAGCGTTTTGTTGCAGGACACCGGGGAGCTGTTTTTT; CDR3 protein: CSVLLQDTGELFF
clone size: few; J gene: TRBJ2-1; V gene: TRBV7-9; D gene: -; CDR3 DNA: TGTGCCAGCCAAGGTCCCAGGGAGCAGTTCTTC; CDR3 protein: CASQGPREQFF